This T cell receptor beta chain was sequenced during a study of OX40 agonist ivuxolimab in advanced cancers. Study-level points and caveats: In the 0.1 to 3.0 mg/kg range, CD4+ and CD8+ blood T cells had expanded clonally by week 6. Patients with a partial response at 0.1-3.0 mg/kg had among the lowest clonal expansion.

This clone was counted a single time. The antigen is unknown. Blood was sampled at baseline, cycle 4 day 1, and cycle 7 day 1. The table came from immunoSEQ multiplex PCR; TCRdb's copy has only in-frame clones and leaves some out. The sample records tens of thousands of clones, approximately 80% being singletons. The germline V gene encodes CDR1 SQVTM and CDR2 ANQGSEA. CDR3 length: 13 residues. Trimming pared 3 bases from V and 7 bases from J, leaving 14 bases between. Material: CD4+ or CD8+ T cells sorted from blood, obtained in a trial of the OX40 agonist ivuxolimab. The origin of this receptor is an adult with an advanced solid tumor such as melanoma, head and neck, liver or kidney cancer. This sequence joins TRBV29-1 and TRBJ2-3, with D perhaps assigned TRBD1 or TRBD2 (5 bases each). DNA for the CDR3: TGCAGCGTTGACTTTGGGGGATCGAATACGCAGTATTTT. It specifies CSVDFGGSNTQYF.